These 26 T cell receptor beta chains came from one sample sequenced in a study of shared clonotypes between healthy human individuals. The assay was immunoSEQ multiplex PCR, and TCRdb's table has in-frame clones only and misses some. Of 2 million to 2.5 million clones listed, 85% to 95% are singletons. The source material was naive CD4+ T cells from PBMCs. The subset was: CD45RA+ positively selected. All receptors come from a man in his late teens or twenties in good health. Some clones in this sample may be carry-over from other donors' samples.

This clone came up a few times. This sample also contains other DNA sequences that code for the same CDR3. The CDR3, as DNA: TGTGCCATCAGGGAACAGGGCAATGAGCAGTTCTTC. It yields the protein CAIREQGNEQFF. The rearrangement uses TRBV10-3 and TRBJ2-1; possibly TRBD1 for D (6 bases). The CDR3 has 12 residues. V lost 6 bases and J 6 bases, leaving 9 bases between the germline ends. The V gene's germline CDR1 is ENHRY and CDR2 SYGVKD.

J is TRBJ1-4 and V is TRBV4-3, with 7 bases lining up with TRBD1. Trimming removed 2 bases from V and 6 bases from J; junction bases left unmatched: 6. CDR3 size: 15 residues. Looked up from germline, CDR1 is LGHNA and CDR2 is YSLEER. The CDR3 here is CASSQYRGKDEKLFF. CDR3 DNA: TGCGCCAGCAGCCAATACAGGGGTAAGGATGAAAAACTGTTTTTT.

The J gene is TRBJ2-5, the V gene TRBV7-2, with 7 bases lining up with TRBD1. The CDR3 is made up of 15 amino acids. From germline, CDR1 is SGHTA and CDR2 FQGNSA. V trimming: 4 bases; J trimming: 2 bases; junction bases outside the gene matches: 7. The CDR3 loop reads CASSSGTATQETQYF. CDR3 nucleotides: TGTGCCAGCAGCTCCGGGACAGCCACTCAAGAGACCCAGTACTTC.

The chain is built from TRBV11-1 and TRBJ1-1; D unclear. The CDR3 has 14 amino acids. CDR1 SGHAT and CDR2 FQDESV come from the germline V gene (reference sequence). Trimming stripped 3 bases from V and 4 bases from J, with 12 bases between. The DNA for the CDR3 is TGTGCCAGCAGCTTCGGCGCGGTGGGCACTGAAGCTTTCTTT. This codes for CASSFGAVGTEAFF.

V gene TRBV21-1 combines with J gene TRBJ1-5; the table's D gene call, TRBD1, was not cross checked with the DNA. TRBV21-1 is a pseudogene segment. The CDR3 length is 17 residues. Here the CDR3 reads CATRGPRQGVSNQPQHF. The CDR3 DNA sequence: TGTGCCACTCGGGGGCCGAGACAGGGGGTAAGCAATCAGCCCCAGCATTTT.

The chain combines TRBV7-3 with TRBJ2-3; 11 bases match TRBD2. Looked up from germline, CDR1 is SGHTA and CDR2 is FQGTGA. Germline trimming cut 9 bases from V and 0 bases from J; bases unmatched to any gene: 5. There are 15 residues in the CDR3. The CDR3 DNA sequence: TGTGCCAGTGGATTAGCGGGAGGGAGCACAGATACGCAGTATTTT. It encodes CASGLAGGSTDTQYF.

This sequence joins TRBV28 and TRBJ2-5, with D unresolved. Germline V gene data show CDR1 as MDHEN and CDR2 as SYDVKM. V lost 3 bases to trimming and J lost 1 base, with 9 bases between them. This CDR3 has 14 residues. The CDR3 region has the DNA TGTGCCAGCAGTTTGCTTGGCACCCAAGAGACCCAGTACTTC. This gives the protein CASSLLGTQETQYF. Full variable domain (outside the CDR3, taken from reference TRBV28 and TRBJ2-5): DVKVTQSSRYLVKRTGEKVFLECVQDMDHENMFWYRQDPGLGLRLIYFSYDVKMKEKGDIPEGYSVSREKKERFSLILESASTNQTSMYLCASSLLGTQETQYFGPGTRLLVL.

Turning to this clone: Other DNA sequences in the sample encode the same CDR3. The chain combines TRBV20-1 with TRBJ2-3; D remains unclear. The CDR3 totals 11 residues. Germline V CDR1 and CDR2: DFQATT, SNEGSKA (reference sequence). V lost 3 bases to trimming and J lost 6 bases, with 7 bases between them. CDR3 amino acids: CSARGEDTQYF. Written as DNA, the CDR3 is TGCAGTGCTAGGGGTGAGGATACGCAGTATTTT.

V is TRBV7-9 and J is TRBJ2-1, with TRBD1 matching over 7 bases. Germline CDR1 is SEHNR and CDR2 is FQNEAQ (reference sequence). This CDR3 region has 14 residues. V shed 5 bases and J 3 bases; nucleotides not matched to a gene: 4. The CDR3 is CASSPRDSYNEQFF. The DNA of the CDR3 is TGTGCCAGCAGCCCCAGGGACAGCTACAATGAGCAGTTCTTC.

The rearrangement joins TRBV19 to TRBJ2-2; 13 nucleotides agree with TRBD2. Germline V gives CDR1 LNHDA, CDR2 SQIVND (reference sequence). With 11 bases clipped from V and 7 bases from J, the junction kept 16 bases outside the gene matches. The CDR3 sequence is 17 residues long. The CDR3 reads CAGVPGLAGIGVGELFF. The CDR3 bases are TGTGCCGGTGTCCCGGGACTAGCGGGAATTGGTGTCGGGGAGCTGTTTTTT.

This rearrangement joins TRBV6-5 to TRBJ2-7; D unclear. The CDR3 is 13 amino acids. Looked up from germline, CDR1 is MNHEY and CDR2 is SVGAGI. Deletions cut 5 bases from V and 3 bases from J, with 11 bases between. The CDR3 reads CASSDSRHYEQYF. The CDR3 DNA reads TGTGCCAGCAGTGATAGCAGGCACTACGAGCAGTACTTC.

In nucleotides, the CDR3 is TGTGCCAGTAGTATATCGGGACAGGGGAAAGGCTACACCTTC. It yields the protein CASSISGQGKGYTF. The V call is TRBV19, the J call TRBJ1-2, with 10 bases matching TRBD1. Germline trimming cut 2 bases from V and 8 bases from J; bases unmatched to any gene: 5. The CDR3 is made up of 14 amino acids. Germline V gives CDR1 LNHDA, CDR2 SQIVND (reference sequence).

The chain uses TRBV15 and TRBJ1-5; weak D call: TRBD1 (6 bases). CDR1 and CDR2 from the germline V gene are LNHNV and YYDKDF (reference sequence). The CDR3 is made up of 18 amino acids. The V gene lost 0 bases and the J gene lost 3 bases, with 18 bases spanning the gap. The CDR3 nucleotides read TGTGCCACCAGCAGAGATTGGGTTGTAGGACAGCTCAATCAGCCCCAGCATTTT. Amino acids: CATSRDWVVGQLNQPQHF.

The rearrangement joins TRBV4-2 to TRBJ1-5; no definite D call. Germline loops: CDR1 LGHNA, CDR2 YNFKEQ. CDR3 length: 14 amino acids. Trimming left V 0 bases short and J 6 bases short, with 9 bases between. CDR3 nucleotides: TGTGCCAGCAGCCAAGATAACCCCGGTCAGCCCCAGCATTTT. Amino acids: CASSQDNPGQPQHF.

The chain is built from TRBV4-2 and TRBJ1-3; possible D gene TRBD1, 6 bases. This CDR3 contains 17 residues. Trimming cost V 2 bases and J 0 bases, with 14 bases left between them. Per the germline V gene, CDR1 is LGHNA and CDR2 is YNFKEQ. The CDR3 nucleotides are TGTGCCAGCAGCCAAACTCCTACAGGGATCTCTGGAAACACCATATATTTT. The encoded protein is CASSQTPTGISGNTIYF.

In DNA, the CDR3 is TGCAGCGTTGCTCCAGGGGGGTACGAGCAGTACTTC. It translates to CSVAPGGYEQYF. The chain recombines TRBV29-1 with TRBJ2-7; D may be TRBD1 (7 bases). The CDR3 runs to 12 residues. Germline V lookup: CDR1 SQVTM, CDR2 ANQGSEA. V was trimmed by 4 bases and J by 4 bases, leaving 11 bases between them.

The chain combines TRBV5-1 with TRBJ2-7; D may match TRBD1 or TRBD2 (5 bases each). The V gene lost 1 base and the J gene lost 7 bases, with 18 bases spanning the gap. Germline V CDR1 and CDR2: SGHRS, YFSETQ. This CDR3 contains 15 residues. The CDR3 is CASSLSLGETGEQYF. The CDR3 region has the DNA TGCGCCAGCAGCTTGTCTCTGGGGGAAACGGGGGAGCAGTACTTC. Combining the CDR3 with reference TRBV5-1 and TRBJ2-7 gives the whole variable domain KAGVTQTPRYLIKTRGQQVTLSCSPISGHRSVSWYQQTPGQGLQFLFEYFSETQRNKGNFPGRFSGRQFSNSRSEMNVSTLELGDSALYLCASSLSLGETGEQYFGPGTRLTVT.

This sequence joins TRBV2 and TRBJ2-7; D is uncertain. This CDR3 contains 14 residues. In germline, CDR1 is SNHLY, CDR2 FYNNEI. Trimming removed 7 bases at V and 2 bases at J, with 15 bases between. This CDR3 reads CASKKEGLAYEQYF. CDR3 in DNA: TGTGCCAGCAAAAAGGAAGGGCTGGCCTACGAGCAGTACTTC.

The chain combines TRBV5-1 with TRBJ1-5; D uncertain. With 0 bases removed from V and 1 base from J, the gap between germline ends came to 8 bases. CDR3 size: 15 residues. Germline V gives CDR1 SGHRS, CDR2 YFSETQ. The DNA for the CDR3 is TGCGCCAGCAGCTTGGACGCAAGGAGCAATCAGCCCCAGCATTTT. Amino acid sequence: CASSLDARSNQPQHF.

The chain has TRBV6-5 and TRBJ1-1, with unresolved D. This CDR3 comprises 13 residues. CDR1 is MNHEY and CDR2 is SVGAGI in the germline V gene. The V and J ends lost 0 bases and 6 bases respectively, with 8 bases between them. CDR3 nucleotide sequence: TGTGCCAGCAGTTACTCGGTAGGCTCTGAAGCTTTCTTT. It translates to CASSYSVGSEAFF.

The chain employs TRBV7-2 and TRBJ1-1, with D unresolved. The CDR3 contains 17 residues. CDR1 SGHTA and CDR2 FQGNSA come from the germline V gene. Between the trimmed V and J ends, which lost 1 base and 2 bases, there was a span of 17 bases. CDR3 sequence reads: CASSLVTLDAINTEAFF. As DNA, the CDR3 is TGTGCCAGCAGCTTAGTTACGTTAGATGCGATTAACACTGAAGCTTTCTTT.

This chain links TRBV7-2 with TRBJ1-5; no reliable D call. The V gene's germline CDR1 is SGHTA and CDR2 FQGNSA. CDR3 length: 14 amino acids. CDR3 in DNA: TGTGCTACGGGGTTTGGGCGGTACAATCAGCCCCAGCATTTT. Protein sequence: CATGFGRYNQPQHF.

The chain joins TRBV29-1 to TRBJ2-1, with 7 bases fitting TRBD2. The CDR3 consists of 14 residues. The trim removed 3 bases at V and 2 bases at J, leaving 4 bases unmatched. Germline V gives CDR1 SQVTM, CDR2 ANQGSEA. CDR3 in DNA: TGCAGCGTTGAGACTAGCTCGGCCTACAATGAGCAGTTCTTC. Amino acids: CSVETSSAYNEQFF.

For this clone: This CDR3 is also generated by other DNA sequences in the sample. V usage is TRBV28 and J usage is TRBJ1-5; D not certain. The germline V gene has CDR1 MDHEN and CDR2 SYDVKM. V lost 2 bases, J lost 5 bases, and 4 bases lay in between. The CDR3 is 12 residues long. CDR3 bases: TGTGCCAGCAGTTTACGAGATCAGCCCCAGCATTTT. This translates into CASSLRDQPQHF.

The rearrangement joins TRBV11-3 to TRBJ2-3; 8 nucleotides match TRBD1. Germline V gene lookup returns CDR1 SGHNT and CDR2 YENEEA. V was pared by 1 base and J by 0 bases, with 3 bases of the junction left unmatched. The CDR3 extends over 16 amino acids. The CDR3 nucleotides are TGTGCCAGCAGCTTAGGACGGACAGGGAGCACAGATACGCAGTATTTT. Translating gives CASSLGRTGSTDTQYF.

Comment on this clone: Other DNA sequences in the same sample also yield this CDR3. This chain joins TRBV28 and TRBJ1-4; D uncertain. Trimming took 2 bases from V and 8 from J, leaving 3 bases between them. The germline V gene encodes CDR1 MDHEN and CDR2 SYDVKM. CDR3 length: 11 residues. The CDR3 sequence is CASSLREKLFF. DNA of the CDR3: TGTGCCAGCAGTTTACGAGAAAAACTGTTTTTT.